Sequencing of this TCR beta chain was carried out in a study of T cell repertoires in cytomegalovirus infection. Across the whole study: Both CMV infection and a matching HLA type were indicated by public TCR beta signatures. Whole-study findings and limits: Cumulative public TCR beta family frequency identified CMV carriers with the relevant HLA. HLA-C-restricted CMV-specific TCR beta clonotypes prevailed in the ex vivo response.

Each CDR3 protein gets one entry after TCRdb re-called the reads with MiXCR. The sample holds fewer than 250,000 distinct CDR3 sequences, about 23% seen once. Notes on this clonotype: Its antigen is as yet unknown.

The sequence came from a human donor in good health (CMV status not recorded). Some clones in this sample may be carry-over from other donors' samples. Sequenced sample: CD8+ T cells from PBMCs.

The CDR3 DNA reads as TGTGCCTGGAGAAACCCGGGGACATCTCATCAGCCCCAGCATTTT. As protein: CAWRNPGTSHQPQHF. The V gene is TRBV30, the J gene TRBJ1-5; a possible D gene is TRBD1 (6 bases). CDR3 length equals 15 residues. Germline V gene lookup returns CDR1 GTSNPN and CDR2 SVGIG (reference sequence). Between the trimmed V and J ends, which lost 3 bases and 5 bases, there was a span of 17 bases. The whole variable domain, remainder taken from reference TRBV30 and TRBJ1-5, is SQTIHQWPATLVQPVGSPLSLECTVEGTSNPNLYWYRQAAGRGLQLLFYSVGIGQISSEVPQNLSASRPQDRQFILSSKKLLLSDSGFYLCAWRNPGTSHQPQHFGDGTRLSIL.